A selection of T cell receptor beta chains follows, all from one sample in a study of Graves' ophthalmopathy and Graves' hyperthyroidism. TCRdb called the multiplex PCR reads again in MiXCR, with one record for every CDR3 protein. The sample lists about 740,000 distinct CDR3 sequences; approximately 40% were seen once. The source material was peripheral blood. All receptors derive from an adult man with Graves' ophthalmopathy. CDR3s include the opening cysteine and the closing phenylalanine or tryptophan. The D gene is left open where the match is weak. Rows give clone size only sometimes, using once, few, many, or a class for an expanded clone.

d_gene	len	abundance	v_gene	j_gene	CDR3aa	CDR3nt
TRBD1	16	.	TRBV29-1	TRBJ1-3	CSVLAGGIAGGYTIYF	TGCAGCGTTCTGGCAGGGGGCATTGCTGGTGGCTACACCATATATTTT
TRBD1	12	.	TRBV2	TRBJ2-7	CAWMGQDYEQYF	TGTGCCTGGATGGGACAGGACTACGAGCAGTACTTC
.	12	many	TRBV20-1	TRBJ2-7	CSAKPDSYEQYF	TGCAGTGCTAAGCCAGACTCCTACGAGCAGTACTTC
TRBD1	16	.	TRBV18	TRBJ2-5	CASSPKFDRAQETQYF	TGTGCCAGCTCACCGAAATTCGACAGGGCCCAAGAGACCCAGTACTTC
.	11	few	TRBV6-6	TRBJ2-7	CASSRNREQYF	TGTGCCAGCAGCCGAAATCGCGAGCAGTACTTC
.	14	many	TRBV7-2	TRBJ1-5	CASSLMGSGQPQHF	TGTGCCAGCAGCTTAATGGGGTCGGGTCAGCCCCAGCATTTT
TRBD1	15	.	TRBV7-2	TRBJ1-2	CASSQGTGDDYGYTF	TGTGCCAGCAGCCAAGGGACAGGGGATGACTATGGCTACACCTTC
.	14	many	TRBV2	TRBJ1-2	CASSEVEEDYGYTF	TGTGCCAGCAGTGAGGTCGAGGAGGACTATGGCTACACCTTC
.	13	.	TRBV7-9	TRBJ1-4	CASSHDRREKLFF	TGTGCCAGCAGCCATGACAGGCGTGAAAAACTGTTTTTT
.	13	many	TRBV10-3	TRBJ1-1	CAIKDRVVNEAFF	TGTGCCATTAAAGACCGAGTAGTTAATGAAGCTTTCTTT
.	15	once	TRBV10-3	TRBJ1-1	CAISDLGTVNTEAFF	TGTGCCATCAGTGACCTGGGGACGGTGAACACTGAAGCTTTCTTT
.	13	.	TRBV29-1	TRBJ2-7	CSVGSGASYEQYF	TGCAGCGTAGGAAGCGGAGCCAGCTACGAGCAGTACTTC